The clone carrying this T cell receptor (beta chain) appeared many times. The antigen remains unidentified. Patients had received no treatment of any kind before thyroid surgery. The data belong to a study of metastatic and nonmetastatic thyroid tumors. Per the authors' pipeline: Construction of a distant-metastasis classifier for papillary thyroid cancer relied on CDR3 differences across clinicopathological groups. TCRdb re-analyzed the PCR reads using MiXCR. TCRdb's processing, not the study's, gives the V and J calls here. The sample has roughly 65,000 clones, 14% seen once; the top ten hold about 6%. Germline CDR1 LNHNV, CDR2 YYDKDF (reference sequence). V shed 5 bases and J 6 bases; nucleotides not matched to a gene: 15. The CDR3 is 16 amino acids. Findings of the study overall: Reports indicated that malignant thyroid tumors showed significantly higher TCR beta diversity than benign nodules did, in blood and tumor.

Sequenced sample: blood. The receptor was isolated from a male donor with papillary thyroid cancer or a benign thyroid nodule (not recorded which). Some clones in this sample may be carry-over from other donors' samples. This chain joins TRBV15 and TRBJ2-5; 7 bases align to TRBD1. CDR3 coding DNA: TGTGCCACCAGCCGGCCAACAGGGGTTCTCTCGAAGACCCAGTACTTC. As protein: CATSRPTGVLSKTQYF.